This T cell receptor beta chain appears in the sequencing data of a study of blood T cells in healthy people across ages. Sample-barcoded 5' priming and a J-beta primer mix drove a second PCR of 7 to 11 cycles. TCRdb independently ran MiXCR on the 5' RACE reads; one entry per CDR3 protein. The sample holds some 700,000 distinct CDR3 sequences, 22% seen once. The CDR3 is 15 residues long. CDR1 and CDR2 (germline): LGHNA, YSLEER. V was pared by 1 base and J by 6 bases, with 10 bases between. This TCR was sampled from a man between 65 and 79 years old in good health. Sequenced: blood. This chain links TRBV4-3 with TRBJ1-6; no definite D call. CDR3 amino acids: CASSQVRGFNSPLHF. The CDR3 DNA follows: TGCGCCAGCAGCCAAGTGCGCGGATTTAATTCACCCCTCCACTTT.